This T cell receptor beta chain was profiled in a study of cytomegalovirus exposure and HLA in healthy donors (dated by TCRdb to the late 2010s). Background on the whole study: According to an earlier analysis of 587 of the donors, about 190 million T cells yielded over 90 million unique TCR beta sequences and 276 Gb of sequence data. An early release that covered 500 to 800 HLA-typed donors contained 250 to 350 gigabases of sequencing data and 75 million to 100 million unique TCR sequences. Among the roughly 390 genotyped donors, approximately 82% belonged to the genetic ancestry cluster associated with self-reported Caucasian donors. The study aimed to test whether signatures of past pathogen exposure could be identified by cataloging public T cell receptors. The T cell repertoires of some 700 subjects were profiled by immunosequencing and related to cytomegalovirus serostatus. In addition to the first cohort of about 650 subjects, a separate validation cohort of approximately 130 different subjects was used. High-throughput TCR immunosequencing, statistical association of individual TCRs with disease status, and machine learning were combined to predict cytomegalovirus infection status. A later analysis re-examined previously published TCR beta repertoires from around 670 donors and added high-resolution HLA genotyping to investigate patterns of TCR occurrence. Rather than using new phenotypic data, the later analysis identified candidate immune exposures from TCR beta sequences and from how often those sequences occurred across donors. An earlier analysis of 500 to 650 of the donors applied high-throughput TCR beta sequencing to assess whether each TCR beta V gene segment acted as functional or pseudogenic. Alongside the repertoire data, information on donor age, sex, ethnicity and CMV serostatus was compiled. In a later genetic analysis, genome-wide SNP genotypes for about 55% of the roughly 700 donors were used, and that subset was treated as a discovery cohort. All discovery cohort repertoires had been generated using a single sequencing platform. HLA typing included class I and class II loci at four-digit resolution. Typing coverage varied by locus: about 620-640 donors for A, B, C, DRB1 and DQB1; about 520 for DQA1; more than 600 for DPA1; approximately 470 for DPB1. Four or five DR-DQ haplotypes were handled as single units for association and clustering because linkage in the cohort was strong. Among under 450 genotyped donors of the cohort, an average of approximately 240,000 unique TCR beta nucleotide sequences were sequenced per donor, roughly 20% of them non-productive. Here is what the overall study found, with its caveats: Specific HLA alleles were associated with 15,000 to 20,000 TCR beta sequences at a false discovery rate of 0.05 in a later analysis. A further reported finding was that TCR beta sequences accurately predicted the HLA-A and HLA-B alleles for most subjects in the first cohort. Immune exposure information for the cohort was limited to CMV serostatus. Some IMGT-functional V segments, including TRBV6-2 and TRBV6-3, could not be told apart with the 87-base-pair reads, so those segments were excluded. The study listed 164 TCR beta chains as associated with cytomegalovirus. This cohort had only TCR beta chains sequenced, and the lack of alpha or paired-chain data limited which features could be detected. Correlated functional status among segregating V segments might be attributable to linkage disequilibrium, but an unknown experimental factor could not be ruled out. A group of highly shared sequence variants was considered likely to be a technical artifact of the sequencing pipeline. In a later genetic analysis, a missense DCLRE1C variant was associated with V-gene and J-gene trimming of TCR beta chains, and the association was replicated in an independent cohort. According to a later analysis, most CMV-associated TCR beta chains appeared to be HLA-restricted, and the HLA associations seemed to be driven largely by CMV exposure. When HLA alleles, especially DR and DQ, strongly co-occurred, TCR associations were difficult to assign to individual alleles. Cytomegalovirus status was reported to be diagnosed by the classifier with high specificity and sensitivity in both the original and validation cohorts. According to the authors, the approach could potentially be generalized to other disease states and immunological phenotypes. Because HLA typing was unavailable for some donors at each locus, only the typed subset was used in association tests. A later analysis reported that several top co-occurrence clusters appeared linked to parvovirus B19, influenza, CMV and Epstein-Barr virus. In an earlier analysis of some 540 of the donors, most TCR beta V segments appeared in productive rearrangements about 90% or about 30% of the time, broadly matching IMGT annotations. In a later analysis, TCR association rates were found to vary across HLA loci, with the most associated TCRs seen for DRB1 alleles and the fewest for HLA-C alleles. In a later genetic analysis, fewer N-insertions in productive TCRs were reported among donors in an Asian-associated ancestry cluster than the approximately 710-donor mean. The presence/absence analyses assumed that sequencing depth was roughly uniform across donors, and that assumption may not be true. Across donors, most TCR sequences were observed very rarely, whereas some public TCRs were present in many individuals. Roughly 17 rarely observed V segments, including chromosome 9 orphons, were excluded from the earlier analysis of 550 to 700 of the donors because counts were too low. Compared with equally common non-associated chains, HLA-associated TCR beta chains in a later analysis were more clonally expanded and had lower generation probabilities. Three of the identified cytomegalovirus-associated TCR beta chains were confirmed in vitro to be specific for cytomegalovirus antigens.

Library preparation was by the immunoSEQ multiplex PCR assay. For the multiplex PCR, a mixture combining 60 forward primers for TCR Vbeta segments and 13 reverse primers for TCR Jbeta segments was used. The CDR3 region of rearranged TCR beta genes was amplified from genomic DNA by a multiplex PCR assay. On the Illumina HiSeq System, the amplified TCR beta libraries were sequenced as 87-base-pair reads. As for the authors' bioinformatics: Across the roughly 700 repertoires, a later analysis counted tens of millions of unique TCR beta chains, roughly 11 million of which were shared by at least two donors. A nearest-neighbor algorithm error-corrected the raw reads and collapsed the reads into unique sequences, merging closely related sequences to remove PCR and sequencing errors. Alignment of CDR3 sequences to IMGT reference sequences was used to assign V, D and J gene segments. For a sequence to be retained, a match of at least six nucleotides was required to both a V gene segment and a J gene segment. A rearrangement counted as productive if the CDR3 had no stop codons and remained in frame with V and J, and every other rearrangement counted as non-productive. Following IMGT convention, CDR3 was defined as the stretch from the second conserved V-encoded cysteine up to the conserved J-encoded phenylalanine. In an earlier analysis of just under 600 of the donors, sequences lacking an unambiguous match to a single V gene segment were excluded. In an earlier analysis of approximately 500 of the donors, a V segment was called functional when productive rearrangements were above 56.7%, and segregating when the standard deviation between donors exceeded 5%. A statistical classification framework was built for diagnosing cytomegalovirus status from the catalog of TCR beta chain sequences. V and J gene assignment, in a later analysis, came from comparing TCR nucleotide sequences with IMGT/GENE-DB human TR gene sequences. Using the TCRdist pipeline, a later analysis assigned CDR3 sequences along with most-parsimonious VDJ recombination scenarios. In a later analysis, every TCR beta chain was defined by the combination of its CDR3 amino acid sequence and its V-gene family, and reads without a unique V-gene family were dropped. To address suspected cross-contamination and a sequencing artifact, a later analysis removed some 620 highly shared, low-generation-probability nucleotide sequences. In a later analysis, a clonal expansion index was calculated for each public chain from normalized within-repertoire ranks of inferred template counts. Generation probabilities in a later analysis came from a VDJ recombination model fitted to out-of-frame rearrangements, and those results were checked against IGoR. In a later analysis, TCR-TCR, TCR-HLA and TCR-CMV co-occurrence was scored with hypergeometric tests, and a repertoire-size bias correction was applied to TCR pairs. To estimate false discovery rates, a later analysis permuted the HLA or CMV assignments 20 times. In a later analysis, co-occurring TCRs were grouped using DBSCAN, and TCRdist sequence similarity was added for clustering within HLA-allele-positive subsets. Repertoires with fewer than 30,000 or more than 120,000 public chains were left out of co-occurrence clustering, as were about 5 repertoires with anomalous nucleotide sharing. The table was pulled from immuneACCESS by TCRdb, which kept in-frame rearrangements only. Such tables lose some clones; where checked, under half of the loss comes from unresolved V genes, and the rest has no known cause. For V, J and clone size, that table is used; D and trimming come from the DNA. This sample's table has entries for approximately 71,000 clones. Together, the top ten hold approximately 3.6% of the sample.

On this clone itself: Its recognized antigen is unknown.

The cysteine opens and the phenylalanine closes a CDR3 of 15 amino acids. Left in the record is the CDR3 DNA by itself, 45 bases read in frame from the first base. V is shortened by 7 bases, J by 4 bases, and the region joining them spans 19 bases. CDR1 and CDR2 are read off the germline V gene as MGHDK and SYGVNS. The cohort comprised approximately 700 healthy bone marrow donors. All cohort members were sampled while nominally healthy, although unrecorded immune exposures were likely present. The donor tested CMV seropositive, placing the donor among the approximately 310 seropositive members of the cohort. Each donor provided a peripheral blood sample, and peripheral blood mononuclear cells were used for TCR beta sequencing. Genomic DNA extraction from the blood cell samples was performed with the Qiagen DNeasy Blood Extraction Kit.

The sequenced sample was PBMCs. The chain uses TRBV25-1 and TRBJ2-5; the D gene remains uncertain. This clonotype was sampled from a female donor in good health and CMV-seropositive. The DNA sequence reads TGTGCCAGCAAATCGACTCAAACCCCACGAGAGACCCAGTACTTC. This yields the protein CASKSTQTPRETQYF.